The 25 T cell receptor beta chains listed next were all sequenced from one sample in a study of neoadjuvant anti-PD-1 for oral cavity cancer. Clones were read by immunoSEQ multiplex PCR, and TCRdb kept only the in-frame ones, dropping some. The profile shows 6,000 to 9,000 clones, approximately 70% of them singletons. Indicated time point: after neoadjuvant nivolumab, at surgical resection. The source material was PBMCs, sampled after nivolumab (anti-PD-1) treatment. These TCRs come from a person aged 35-79 years with oral cavity squamous cell carcinoma.

This chain connects TRBV4-3 to TRBJ2-3; D perhaps matches TRBD2 (5 bases). Trimming stripped 0 bases from V and 0 bases from J, with 16 bases between. CDR3 length: 18 amino acids. Germline V gene lookup returns CDR1 LGHNA and CDR2 YSLEER. The CDR3 nucleotides are TGCGCCAGCAGCCAAGATCTTCCCAGCGGTGCTAGCACAGATACGCAGTATTTT. Encoded protein: CASSQDLPSGASTDTQYF.

The V and J genes are TRBV6-1 and TRBJ1-2, with 7 bases aligning to TRBD1. V trimming: 4 bases; J trimming: 8 bases; junction bases outside the gene matches: 4. Germline lookup yields CDR1 MNHNS and CDR2 SASEGT. This CDR3 has 12 residues. CDR3 in amino acids: CASSVGDRGYTF. In DNA form, the CDR3 reads TGTGCCAGCAGTGTGGGGGACAGAGGCTACACCTTC.

The chain recombines TRBV14 with TRBJ2-7; 9 bases agree with TRBD1. Germline V CDR1 and CDR2: SGHDN, FVKESK. V trimming: 4 bases; J trimming: 4 bases; junction bases outside the gene matches: 8. This CDR3 contains 15 residues. This CDR3 reads CASSRQPGQGYEQYF. Here the CDR3 DNA reads TGTGCCAGCAGCCGCCAGCCGGGACAGGGTTACGAGCAGTACTTC.

CDR3 nucleotide sequence: TGTGCCTCTCAGGGGGCGGGCTATGGCTACACCTTC. Translated, it gives CASQGAGYGYTF. The chain has TRBV30 and TRBJ1-2; 8 bases line up with TRBD1. CDR1 is GTSNPN and CDR2 is SVGIG in the germline V gene (reference sequence). This CDR3 has 12 residues. J was trimmed by 4 bases and V by 7 bases; bases with no gene match: 5. Using reference TRBV30 and TRBJ1-2 for the parts outside the CDR3, the full variable domain is SQTIHQWPATLVQPVGSPLSLECTVEGTSNPNLYWYRQAAGRGLQLLFYSVGIGQISSEVPQNLSASRPQDRQFILSSKKLLLSDSGFYLCASQGAGYGYTFGSGTRLTVV.

The rearrangement links TRBV27 to TRBJ2-2; 8 nucleotides match TRBD1. Looked up from germline, CDR1 is MNHEY and CDR2 is SMNVEV (reference sequence). The V and J ends lost 2 bases and 5 bases, in that order; junction bases with no gene match: 7. This CDR3 is built from 16 residues. In nucleotides, the CDR3 is TGTGCCAGCAGTTTAACATGGACAGGGAGAACCGGGGAGCTGTTTTTT. Residues: CASSLTWTGRTGELFF.

The CDR3 region is CASSLGEGQPQHF. CDR3 coding DNA: TGTGCCAGCAGCTTAGGAGAAGGTCAGCCCCAGCATTTT. This chain connects TRBV7-7 to TRBJ1-5; D is uncertain. Germline-derived CDR1 and CDR2 are SSHAT and FNYEAQ (reference sequence). The CDR3 consists of 13 residues. Between the trimmed V and J ends, which lost 1 base and 6 bases, there was a span of 7 bases.

In this sample, this clone turned up a few times. This chain joins TRBV19 and TRBJ2-7; D remains ambiguous. V lost 3 bases, J lost 1 base, and 10 bases lay in between. In germline, CDR1 is LNHDA, CDR2 SQIVND (reference sequence). This CDR3 comprises 14 residues. CDR3 DNA: TGTGCCAGTAGTATGGTGCTAGGGTCCTACGAGCAGTACTTC. It translates to CASSMVLGSYEQYF.

This clone was seen just once. The chain uses TRBV7-6 and TRBJ2-3; TRBD1 might be the D (5 bases). The CDR3 has 14 residues. CDR1 and CDR2 (germline): SGHVS, FNYEAQ. The V end was cut by 4 bases, the J end by 3 bases, with 11 bases between. The CDR3 loop is CASSSGQVTDTQYF. The CDR3 DNA follows: TGTGCCAGCAGCTCCGGACAAGTTACAGATACGCAGTATTTT.

This clone showed up just a few times. The chain combines TRBV5-1 with TRBJ2-2; no clear D. V gave up 3 bases and J gave up 2 bases, with 8 bases separating them. Germline values: CDR1 SGHRS, CDR2 YFSETQ. There are 14 residues in the CDR3. In DNA form, the CDR3 reads TGCGCCAGCAGCTCAACAGCCAACACCGGGGAGCTGTTTTTT. This gives the protein CASSSTANTGELFF.

The J gene is TRBJ1-2, the V gene TRBV5-1, with TRBD1 identical over 9 bases. From germline, CDR1 is SGHRS and CDR2 YFSETQ. V shed 5 bases and J 5 bases; nucleotides not matched to a gene: 7. The CDR3 sequence is 14 residues long. CDR3 nucleotide sequence: TGCGCCAGCAGTTCTCCGGGACAGGGTTATGGCTACACCTTC. It is translated as CASSSPGQGYGYTF.

The V call is TRBV5-6, the J call TRBJ1-1; D ambiguous. V was pared by 0 bases and J by 4 bases, with 4 bases between. The CDR3 runs 12 residues. From germline, CDR1 is SGHDT and CDR2 YYEEEE. The CDR3 coding sequence is TGTGCCAGCAGCTTGGGTGCCACTGAAGCTTTCTTT. As protein: CASSLGATEAFF.

The genes are TRBV15 and TRBJ1-1, with 10 bases lining up with TRBD1. The CDR3 is 17 amino acids. Germline-derived CDR1 and CDR2 are LNHNV and YYDKDF (reference sequence). V shed 1 base and J 0 bases; nucleotides not matched to a gene: 5. The CDR3 here is CATSRVWGQGLNTEAFF. The CDR3 nucleotides read TGTGCCACCAGCAGAGTGTGGGGACAGGGGCTGAACACTGAAGCTTTCTTT.

The chain has TRBV11-2 and TRBJ1-1; D might be TRBD1 (6 bases). CDR1 and CDR2 (germline): SGHAT, FQNNGV. CDR3 length: 14 amino acids. V lost 2 bases and J lost 5, with 12 bases in between. CDR3 coding DNA: TGTGCCAGCAGCTTATTAGGAGGGGGAACTGAAGCTTTCTTT. Its translation is CASSLLGGGTEAFF.

The chain employs TRBV18 and TRBJ2-1; no clear D. The germline gives CDR1 KGHSH, CDR2 LQKENI. This CDR3 has 14 amino acids. The ends were cut back, 4 bases at V and 10 bases at J, with 17 bases in the middle. The CDR3 protein is CASSHPDNPGEQFF. The CDR3 region has the DNA TGTGCCAGCTCACACCCAGACAACCCAGGAGAGCAGTTCTTC.

This rearrangement joins TRBV7-6 to TRBJ1-4; no clear D. The germline V and J ends were trimmed by 0 bases and 8 bases, with 7 bases remaining between them. Germline V gene sequence: CDR1 SGHVS, CDR2 FNYEAQ. The CDR3 loop spans 13 amino acids. CDR3 DNA sequence: TGTGCCAGCAGCTTAGCCCCGGGAGAAAAACTGTTTTTT. It translates to CASSLAPGEKLFF.

The chain uses TRBV7-2 and TRBJ1-6, with TRBD1 identical over 7 bases. CDR1 is SGHTA, CDR2 FQGNSA, per germline. The CDR3 extends over 15 amino acids. The J segment lost 9 bases and the V segment lost 4 bases, leaving 9 bases of the junction unmatched. CDR3 loop: CASSSPGGSGSPLHF. In nucleotides, the CDR3 is TGTGCCAGCAGCTCCCCAGGGGGGAGCGGTTCACCCCTCCACTTT.

The J gene is TRBJ2-5, the V gene TRBV29-1; perhaps TRBD1 as D (6 bases). This CDR3 region has 12 residues. Looked up from germline, CDR1 is SQVTM and CDR2 is ANQGSEA. Trimming stripped 6 bases from V and 2 bases from J, with 10 bases between. The CDR3 spells CSVLTGQETQYF. The CDR3 DNA reads as TGCAGCGTCTTGACAGGACAAGAGACCCAGTACTTC.

This chain links TRBV11-2 with TRBJ2-7; 8 nucleotides line up with TRBD1. The junction had 12 bases not matched to a gene; V was cut back by 3 bases and J by 2 bases. CDR3 length: 17 residues. The germline V gene encodes CDR1 SGHAT and CDR2 FQNNGV. The CDR3 nucleotides are TGTGCCAGCAGCTTGGGGTGGGGGACAGGACGACCCTACGAGCAGTACTTC. Amino acids: CASSLGWGTGRPYEQYF. Supplemented by reference TRBV11-2 and TRBJ2-7, the full variable domain reads EAGVAQSPRYKIIEKRQSVAFWCNPISGHATLYWYQQILGQGPKLLIQFQNNGVVDDSQLPKDRFSAERLKGVDSTLKIQPAKLEDSAVYLCASSLGWGTGRPYEQYFGPGTRLTVT.

The chain links TRBV2 to TRBJ1-5; 9 positions match TRBD1. The CDR3 length is 15 residues. With 8 bases clipped from V and 6 bases from J, the junction kept 11 bases outside the gene matches. Germline V CDR1 and CDR2: SNHLY, FYNNEI. CDR3 sequence: CASEKDRGGSQPQHF. CDR3 bases: TGTGCCAGCGAAAAGGACAGGGGAGGTAGTCAGCCCCAGCATTTT.

The chain joins TRBV5-6 to TRBJ1-6; the match to TRBD1 covers 8 bases. The CDR3 sequence is 15 residues long. The junction had 3 bases not matched to a gene; V was cut back by 0 bases and J by 7 bases. Germline CDR1 reads SGHDT; CDR2 reads YYEEEE. CDR3 DNA: TGTGCCAGCAGCTTGGGGCAGGGGGCAAATTCACCCCTCCACTTT. Translating gives CASSLGQGANSPLHF.

The rearrangement links TRBV10-3 to TRBJ2-1; a weak D match, TRBD2 (5 bases). V dropped 6 bases and J dropped 7 bases, with 16 bases sitting between them. CDR3 length equals 14 residues. The germline V gene has CDR1 ENHRY and CDR2 SYGVKD. In DNA, the CDR3 is TGTGCCATCAGGCAAGAGGGCCGGCGGAATGAGCAGTTCTTC. Its protein product is CAIRQEGRRNEQFF.

The chain recombines TRBV7-8 with TRBJ2-3; possible D gene TRBD1, 7 bases. Germline V lookup: CDR1 SGHVS, CDR2 FQNEAQ. V shed 5 bases and J shed 1 base, with 10 bases lying between them. This CDR3 has 14 amino acids. The DNA for the CDR3 is TGTGCCAGCAGCCGCAGGGGGGGCACAGATACGCAGTATTTT. Translating it yields CASSRRGGTDTQYF.

This clone appeared once. The chain is built from TRBV30 and TRBJ2-2; D is perhaps TRBD2 (6 bases). The CDR3 extends over 15 amino acids. Trimming removed 7 bases at V and 2 bases at J, with 17 bases between. Germline lookup yields CDR1 GTSNPN and CDR2 SVGIG (reference sequence). Written as DNA, the CDR3 is TGTGCCTCGCGTGTGGGGGGATCCAACACCGGGGAGCTGTTTTTT. Its translation is CASRVGGSNTGELFF.

The V gene is TRBV7-2, the J gene TRBJ1-2; D ambiguous. The CDR3 has 12 residues. The ends were cut back, 1 base at V and 5 bases at J, with 5 bases in the middle. Germline V gives CDR1 SGHTA, CDR2 FQGNSA. The CDR3 loop is CASSLEVYGYTF. The CDR3 DNA is TGTGCCAGCAGCTTAGAAGTTTATGGCTACACCTTC. Variable domain in full (rest from reference TRBV7-2 and TRBJ1-2): GAGVSQSPSNKVTEKGKDVELRCDPISGHTALYWYRQSLGQGLEFLIYFQGNSAPDKSGLPSDRFSAERTGGSVSTLTIQRTQQEDSAVYLCASSLEVYGYTFGSGTRLTVV.

The chain joins TRBV11-2 to TRBJ2-5, with D maybe TRBD1 (5 bases). Deletions cut 1 base from V and 2 bases from J, with 23 bases between. The CDR3 sequence is 19 residues long. Per the germline V gene, CDR1 is SGHAT and CDR2 is FQNNGV. DNA for the CDR3: TGTGCCAGCAGCTTAGCCCTAGGCCAGCAGGGAAGTTGGCAAGAGACCCAGTACTTC. Protein product: CASSLALGQQGSWQETQYF.